A selection of T cell receptor beta chains follows, all from one sample in a study of cytomegalovirus exposure and HLA in healthy donors. TCRdb's table, derived via immunoSEQ multiplex PCR, lists solely in-frame clones and lacks some. Found here are about 360,000 clones, 70% to 90% of them singletons; the top ten hold about 0.8%. Sequenced input: PBMCs. These receptors originate from a woman under 30 in good health and CMV-seronegative. Each CDR3 is given with its conserved first and last residue. Fields, in order: CDR3 DNA, CDR3 protein, J gene, clone size, V gene, D gene. The D gene is left open where the match is weak. Rows may omit the clone size; those that give it use once, few, many or a size class.

DNA: TGTGCCACCAGCTCCGACCGGGAGACTCCCCTGAAAGATGAGCAGTTCTTC
CDR3: CATSSDRETPLKDEQFF
J: TRBJ2-1
size: .
V: TRBV15
D: .

DNA: TGTGCCAGCAGCTTAGGTACAGGGGGAGGATACGAGCAGTACTTC
CDR3: CASSLGTGGGYEQYF
J: TRBJ2-7
size: .
V: TRBV11-2
D: TRBD1

DNA: TGTGCCAGCAGTCCAAGCGGGGGGGCAGATACGCAGTATTTT
CDR3: CASSPSGGADTQYF
J: TRBJ2-3
size: .
V: TRBV6-1
D: TRBD2

DNA: TGTGCCAGCAGCCAGGACAGGCGCACTGAAGCTTTCTTT
CDR3: CASSQDRRTEAFF
J: TRBJ1-1
size: .
V: TRBV5-4
D: TRBD1

DNA: TGTGCCAGACAGGGGCGGCGGAATGAGCAGTTCTTC
CDR3: CARQGRRNEQFF
J: TRBJ2-1
size: .
V: TRBV2
D: TRBD1

DNA: TGTGCCAGCAGTTACGGTCCAGTCAATTCACCCCTCCACTTT
CDR3: CASSYGPVNSPLHF
J: TRBJ1-6
size: .
V: TRBV6-6
D: .

DNA: TGTGCCAGCAGGGGGACAGGGGGAGATCAGCCCCAGCATTTT
CDR3: CASRGTGGDQPQHF
J: TRBJ1-5
size: few
V: TRBV2
D: TRBD1

DNA: TGCGCCAGCAGTGAGCTAGGTAGCTCCTACGAGCAGTACTTC
CDR3: CASSELGSSYEQYF
J: TRBJ2-7
size: .
V: TRBV10-2
D: .

DNA: TGTGCCTGGAGCTACAGGGGAACTCTAGCCAAAAACATTCAGTACTTC
CDR3: CAWSYRGTLAKNIQYF
J: TRBJ2-4
size: .
V: TRBV30
D: TRBD1

DNA: TGCGCCAGCAGCTTGAGCGGGTACGGCAGGGACCATGGCTACACCTTC
CDR3: CASSLSGYGRDHGYTF
J: TRBJ1-2
size: .
V: TRBV5-1
D: .

DNA: TGTGCCAGCAGCCGGGGGTTAGAGACCCAGTACTTC
CDR3: CASSRGLETQYF
J: TRBJ2-5
size: few
V: TRBV7-9
D: .

DNA: TGCGCCAGCAGCTTGCTTAGTAGCTACGAGCAGTACTTC
CDR3: CASSLLSSYEQYF
J: TRBJ2-7
size: .
V: TRBV5-1
D: .

DNA: TGTGCCAGCAGCCGAGGGACAGCAAATGAAAAACTGTTTTTT
CDR3: CASSRGTANEKLFF
J: TRBJ1-4
size: .
V: TRBV7-9
D: TRBD1

DNA: TGTGCCAGCAGTACCCTAGCGGGGGGGAGTAATGAGCAGTTCTTC
CDR3: CASSTLAGGSNEQFF
J: TRBJ2-1
size: .
V: TRBV6-5
D: TRBD2

DNA: TGTGCCAGCAGCGTAGCTGCCTTAGCGATTGGGGTGAATGAGCAGTTCTTC
CDR3: CASSVAALAIGVNEQFF
J: TRBJ2-1
size: .
V: TRBV9
D: .

DNA: TGTGCCAGCAGGTCCCAAGCGGGAGGGCCGGACGAGCAGTACTTC
CDR3: CASRSQAGGPDEQYF
J: TRBJ2-7
size: .
V: TRBV27
D: TRBD2

DNA: TGTGCCAGCAGTGAAGGGCTAGCGGGTTTCACAGATACGCAGTATTTT
CDR3: CASSEGLAGFTDTQYF
J: TRBJ2-3
size: .
V: TRBV6-1
D: TRBD2

DNA: TGTGCCAGCAACGCAGGGGTGGCCTATGGCTACACCTTC
CDR3: CASNAGVAYGYTF
J: TRBJ1-2
size: .
V: TRBV2
D: .

DNA: TGTGCCAGCAGCTACTGGTCAGGAGGACAGCCCCAGCATTTT
CDR3: CASSYWSGGQPQHF
J: TRBJ1-5
size: .
V: TRBV5-8
D: .

DNA: TGTGCCAGCAGTCTCAGCGGGGCCTCCTACGAGCAGTACTTC
CDR3: CASSLSGASYEQYF
J: TRBJ2-7
size: .
V: TRBV2
D: TRBD2

DNA: TGTGCCATCAGTGGGGGGGAGATTACGGGACAGTATGGCTACACCTTC
CDR3: CAISGGEITGQYGYTF
J: TRBJ1-2
size: .
V: TRBV10-3
D: TRBD1

DNA: TGTGCCAGCAGGGGGCCCGGGACAGCTATCGCCTACGAGCAGTACTTC
CDR3: CASRGPGTAIAYEQYF
J: TRBJ2-7
size: .
V: TRBV28
D: TRBD1

DNA: TGTGCCAGCAGCCAAACCAAGGGGTTCTCCTACGAGCAGTACTTC
CDR3: CASSQTKGFSYEQYF
J: TRBJ2-7
size: .
V: TRBV14
D: .

DNA: TGCGCCAGCAGCCCGACAGGGGATAACTATGGCTACACCTTC
CDR3: CASSPTGDNYGYTF
J: TRBJ1-2
size: .
V: TRBV5-1
D: TRBD1

DNA: TGTGCCAGCAGCGTAACATTGGTGGGGGGGACCGGCTACACCTTC
CDR3: CASSVTLVGGTGYTF
J: TRBJ1-2
size: few
V: TRBV2
D: .

DNA: TGTGCCAGCAGTCTACAGGGGGCGCGGGCAGATACGCAGTATTTT
CDR3: CASSLQGARADTQYF
J: TRBJ2-3
size: .
V: TRBV6-5
D: TRBD1

DNA: TGCAGCGGTGTCGGCCAAGAGACCCAGTACTTC
CDR3: CSGVGQETQYF
J: TRBJ2-5
size: .
V: TRBV29-1
D: .

DNA: TGTGCCAGCAGTTTGGCAGGGGGATTATCCTACGAGCAGTACTTC
CDR3: CASSLAGGLSYEQYF
J: TRBJ2-7
size: few
V: TRBV27
D: TRBD1

DNA: TGTGCCAGCAGGACCGGACAGAGAGCATACTTC
CDR3: CASRTGQRAYF
J: TRBJ2-5
size: .
V: TRBV28
D: .

DNA: TGTGCCTGGAGTCGCTTCGGGGGGGCCTCGGGTCAGTACTTC
CDR3: CAWSRFGGASGQYF
J: TRBJ2-4
size: .
V: TRBV30
D: TRBD2

DNA: TGTGCCAGCAGCTTAGAACCGGGTCAGCCCCAGCATTTT
CDR3: CASSLEPGQPQHF
J: TRBJ1-5
size: .
V: TRBV7-9
D: .

DNA: TGTGCCAGCAGTGATCCCAGGGTACGTAATCAGCCCCAGCATTTT
CDR3: CASSDPRVRNQPQHF
J: TRBJ1-5
size: few
V: TRBV6-1
D: .

DNA: TGCGCCAGCAGCTCGAATCTAGGAGTAACTGAAGCTTTCTTT
CDR3: CASSSNLGVTEAFF
J: TRBJ1-1
size: .
V: TRBV5-1
D: .

DNA: TGTGCCAGCAGTTTGGGGGGACAGGGAAGCAATCAGCCCCAGCATTTT
CDR3: CASSLGGQGSNQPQHF
J: TRBJ1-5
size: .
V: TRBV28
D: TRBD1

DNA: TGTGCCAGCAGTTTGGGGACTCTGAAAGAGACCCAGTACTTC
CDR3: CASSLGTLKETQYF
J: TRBJ2-5
size: .
V: TRBV27
D: .

DNA: TGCGCCAGCAGCTTGGAGTCAGGGGCTTTATACAATGAGCAGTTCTTC
CDR3: CASSLESGALYNEQFF
J: TRBJ2-1
size: few
V: TRBV5-1
D: .

DNA: TGTGCCAGCAGTTTAGGGACAGGGAGACTTGGGAGTACTGAAGCTTTCTTT
CDR3: CASSLGTGRLGSTEAFF
J: TRBJ1-1
size: .
V: TRBV28
D: TRBD1

DNA: TGTGCCAGCAGTGGGGGGACGGAGACCTACGAGCAGTACTTC
CDR3: CASSGGTETYEQYF
J: TRBJ2-7
size: .
V: TRBV27
D: .

DNA: TGTGCCAGTAGTCCCGGGACAGGGGGCTATGGCTACACCTTC
CDR3: CASSPGTGGYGYTF
J: TRBJ1-2
size: .
V: TRBV19
D: TRBD1

DNA: TGTGCCAGCAGTCTACAGGGGGTTCGGACTGAAGCTTTCTTT
CDR3: CASSLQGVRTEAFF
J: TRBJ1-1
size: .
V: TRBV27
D: TRBD1

DNA: TGTGCCAGTAGCCTGGCCGGGACAGGGGCCTTTAACTATGGCTACACCTTC
CDR3: CASSLAGTGAFNYGYTF
J: TRBJ1-2
size: .
V: TRBV19
D: TRBD1

DNA: TGCGCCAGCAGCTCAGGGCGCGGCGGGGAGCTGTTTTTT
CDR3: CASSSGRGGELFF
J: TRBJ2-2
size: .
V: TRBV5-1
D: .

DNA: TGTGCCAGCAGTACAGGACAGGGAAGGAGGTCTAACTATGGCTACACCTTC
CDR3: CASSTGQGRRSNYGYTF
J: TRBJ1-2
size: .
V: TRBV2
D: TRBD1

DNA: TGCGCCAGCAGTGACCCGGGACAGAGCACAGATACGCAGTATTTT
CDR3: CASSDPGQSTDTQYF
J: TRBJ2-3
size: .
V: TRBV10-1
D: TRBD1

DNA: TGCGCCAGCGCCTCCGGAGGCGAGCAGTACTTC
CDR3: CASASGGEQYF
J: TRBJ2-7
size: .
V: TRBV23-1
D: .

DNA: TGCGCCAGCAGGAAAACCGGACAGTTTTTGGGGTCTTTT
CDR3: CASRKTGQFLGSF
J: TRBJ2-2
size: .
V: TRBV5-1
D: .

DNA: TGTGCCAGCAGCTTGGTTCTTATCGGGACAGATACGCAGTATTTT
CDR3: CASSLVLIGTDTQYF
J: TRBJ2-3
size: .
V: TRBV7-9
D: .

DNA: TGCGCCAGCAGCAAGGGACAGACCTACGAGCAGTACTTC
CDR3: CASSKGQTYEQYF
J: TRBJ2-7
size: .
V: TRBV5-1
D: TRBD1

DNA: TGCAGTGGGGGCAACACCGGGGAGCTGTTTTTT
CDR3: CSGGNTGELFF
J: TRBJ2-2
size: .
V: TRBV20-1
D: .

DNA: TGTGCCTGGGGGAAGGCGACAGTCTATGGCTACACCTTC
CDR3: CAWGKATVYGYTF
J: TRBJ1-2
size: .
V: TRBV30
D: .

DNA: TGTGCCAGCAGCCCCGGGACAGGGGGCGGCTATGGCTACACCTTC
CDR3: CASSPGTGGGYGYTF
J: TRBJ1-2
size: .
V: TRBV5-4
D: TRBD1